The 8 T cell receptor beta chains presented below share a single source sample, sequenced in a study of T-cell reconstitution after alpha-beta-depleted transplantation in children. The TCRbeta library incorporated unique molecular identifiers. TCRdb re-called the PCR reads with MiXCR, one entry per CDR3 protein. The sample includes roughly 190,000 distinct CDR3 sequences, about 14% of them seen just once. This sample comprised PBMCs from the stem cell graft donor, obtained from the stem cell graft. All receptors come from a human donor who donated a stem cell graft to a child with acute lymphoblastic leukemia.

This clonotype was detected only a few times. This chain joins TRBV10-3 and TRBJ2-3; TRBD2 matches at 10 bases. The CDR3 spans 16 residues. J was trimmed by 4 bases and V by 8 bases; bases with no gene match: 12. Germline CDR1 and CDR2: ENHRY and SYGVKD. CDR3 sequence reads: CAIQREGMTIADTQYF. The CDR3 nucleotides are TGTGCCATCCAGCGGGAGGGCATGACAATCGCAGATACGCAGTATTTT.

This clonotype has a handful of counts. This chain connects TRBV5-1 to TRBJ2-3; D gene unclear. The CDR3 spans 15 residues. Germline CDR1 SGHRS, CDR2 YFSETQ. V was trimmed by 0 bases and J by 4 bases, leaving 12 bases between them. The CDR3 DNA reads TGCGCCAGCAGCTTGGCCGGGCTAGAATCAGATACGCAGTATTTT. This codes for CASSLAGLESDTQYF. The variable domain in full, with the rest retrieved from reference TRBV5-1 and TRBJ2-3, is KAGVTQTPRYLIKTRGQQVTLSCSPISGHRSVSWYQQTPGQGLQFLFEYFSETQRNKGNFPGRFSGRQFSNSRSEMNVSTLELGDSALYLCASSLAGLESDTQYFGPGTRLTVL.

This clonotype showed up many times. The chain employs TRBV20-1 and TRBJ1-5; 9 bases agree with TRBD1. Losses at the gene ends were 3 bases for V and 7 bases for J; bases not matched to a gene: 7. The length of the CDR3 is 14 residues. CDR1 and CDR2 from the germline V gene are DFQATT and SNEGSKA (reference sequence). The DNA for the CDR3 is TGCAGTGCTAGGAGGACAGGGGTGGACCAGCCCCAGCATTTT. The encoded protein is CSARRTGVDQPQHF.

This clonotype was observed at least ten times. This chain joins TRBV29-1 and TRBJ2-7; TRBD1 matches 8 bases. The V and J ends lost 4 bases and 6 bases, in that order; junction bases with no gene match: 5. This CDR3 is built from 12 residues. Germline lookup yields CDR1 SQVTM and CDR2 ANQGSEA. The CDR3 DNA reads TGCAGCGTTGTAGGACAGGGCGTCGAGCAGTACTTC. Amino acid sequence: CSVVGQGVEQYF.

This clonotype was seen repeatedly, ten times or more. The rearrangement links TRBV20-1 to TRBJ2-2; no definite D call. V was cut by 1 base and J by 8 bases, with 11 bases left in between. Germline CDR1 is DFQATT and CDR2 is SNEGSKA (reference sequence). The CDR3 totals 13 residues. CDR3 sequence reads: CSARGDERGELFF. The CDR3 DNA sequence: TGCAGTGCTAGAGGCGATGAGAGAGGGGAGCTGTTTTTT.

The sample holds many counts of this clonotype. This chain joins TRBV7-9 and TRBJ2-1; D is unclear. V lost 4 bases and J 4 bases, leaving 11 bases between the germline ends. The germline V gene encodes CDR1 SEHNR and CDR2 FQNEAQ (reference sequence). The CDR3 contains 14 residues. The CDR3 coding sequence is TGTGCCAGCAGCTCCACCCTTATTTACAATGAGCAGTTCTTC. Translation gives CASSSTLIYNEQFF. The full variable domain, its missing parts supplied by reference TRBV7-9 and TRBJ2-1, is DTGVSQNPRHKITKRGQNVTFRCDPISEHNRLYWYRQTLGQGPEFLTYFQNEAQLEKSRLLSDRFSAERPKGSFSTLEIQRTEQGDSAMYLCASSSTLIYNEQFFGPGTRLTVL.

This clonotype was detected many times. The chain is built from TRBV7-6 and TRBJ1-3; 8 bases align to TRBD1. The CDR3 consists of 16 residues. CDR1 is SGHVS, CDR2 FNYEAQ, per germline. Unmatched junction bases numbered 9, after V lost 4 bases and J lost 4 bases. This CDR3 reads CASSSPTGVLGNTIYF. In nucleotides, the CDR3 is TGTGCCAGCAGCTCCCCGACAGGGGTGTTGGGAAACACCATATATTTT.

This clonotype was detected ten times or more. The gene calls are TRBV5-1 and TRBJ2-1, with TRBD1 matching over 12 bases. Germline V gene data show CDR1 as SGHRS and CDR2 as YFSETQ. The CDR3 loop spans 15 amino acids. Losses at the gene ends were 1 base for V and 7 bases for J; bases not matched to a gene: 3. The chain's CDR3 is CASSLWDRGRNEQFF. CDR3 nucleotide sequence: TGCGCCAGCAGCTTGTGGGACAGGGGGCGGAATGAGCAGTTCTTC.